These T cell receptor beta chains were read from a single sample in a study of cytomegalovirus exposure and HLA in healthy donors. Some clones are missing from TCRdb's copy, which holds only in-frame ones; the method was immunoSEQ multiplex PCR. Recorded for this sample: 200,000 to 250,000 clones. Input material: PBMCs. Receptors were obtained from a woman in her twenties or thirties in good health and CMV-seropositive. Both conserved end residues are part of each CDR3. A D gene is named only where the DNA matches it firmly.

cdr3_nt: TGTGCCAGCACCCTGGGGGCCCTATACAATGAGCAGTTCTTC
cdr3_aa: CASTLGALYNEQFF
d_call: NA
j_call: TRBJ2-1
v_call: TRBV7-9

cdr3_nt: TGTGCCAGCAGCCATTCTGACAGGGCGGGTGAAGCTTTCTTT
cdr3_aa: CASSHSDRAGEAFF
d_call: TRBD1
j_call: TRBJ1-1
v_call: TRBV14

cdr3_nt: TGTGCCATCTGGGACTCCGAAGGTCCAGATACGCAGTATTTT
cdr3_aa: CAIWDSEGPDTQYF
d_call: NA
j_call: TRBJ2-3
v_call: TRBV10-3

cdr3_nt: TGCGCCAGCAGCGTGGGGGGACTAGCGGTAGCCAAAAACATTCAGTACTTC
cdr3_aa: CASSVGGLAVAKNIQYF
d_call: TRBD2
j_call: TRBJ2-4
v_call: TRBV5-1

cdr3_nt: TGTGCCAGCAGTTTGGTGGGCAGGGGCCTGTGGGACACCGGGGAGCTGTTTTTT
cdr3_aa: CASSLVGRGLWDTGELFF
d_call: NA
j_call: TRBJ2-2
v_call: TRBV28

cdr3_nt: TGCAGCGTTGACTACACCGGGGAGCTGTTTTTT
cdr3_aa: CSVDYTGELFF
d_call: NA
j_call: TRBJ2-2
v_call: TRBV29-1

cdr3_nt: TGTGCCAGCAGCACTGGACAGGGGAACTATGGCTACACCTTC
cdr3_aa: CASSTGQGNYGYTF
d_call: TRBD1
j_call: TRBJ1-2
v_call: TRBV9

cdr3_nt: TGTGCCAGTAGTATAGGCGCGGGCTCGGAGACCCAGTACTTC
cdr3_aa: CASSIGAGSETQYF
d_call: NA
j_call: TRBJ2-5
v_call: TRBV19

cdr3_nt: TGTGCCAGCAGCGTAAACAGGGGTTCGGAAGGAAACACCATATATTTT
cdr3_aa: CASSVNRGSEGNTIYF
d_call: TRBD1
j_call: TRBJ1-3
v_call: TRBV7-2

cdr3_nt: TGTGCCAGCAGCTTACAGGGAGGCACTGAAGCTTTCTTT
cdr3_aa: CASSLQGGTEAFF
d_call: NA
j_call: TRBJ1-1
v_call: TRBV7-2

cdr3_nt: TGTGCCAGCAGCCAAGGCCCTACCCCTAGCACAGATACGCAGTATTTT
cdr3_aa: CASSQGPTPSTDTQYF
d_call: NA
j_call: TRBJ2-3
v_call: TRBV4-2

cdr3_nt: TGTGCCAGTAGTATAGATCGAGACAGTGGGTTGGACACTGAAGCTTTCTTT
cdr3_aa: CASSIDRDSGLDTEAFF
d_call: NA
j_call: TRBJ1-1
v_call: TRBV19

cdr3_nt: TGCGCCAGCAGCTTGGGATCATTCGGGACAGCCTACGAGCAGTACTTC
cdr3_aa: CASSLGSFGTAYEQYF
d_call: TRBD1
j_call: TRBJ2-7
v_call: TRBV5-1

cdr3_nt: TGTGCCAGCTCCCGCGGACTAGCGGGGGACAATGAGCAGTTCTTC
cdr3_aa: CASSRGLAGDNEQFF
d_call: TRBD2
j_call: TRBJ2-1
v_call: TRBV18

cdr3_nt: TGTGCCAGCAGTGAGAAACTGTTGGAGGGGCCCTCCTACGAGCAGTACTTC
cdr3_aa: CASSEKLLEGPSYEQYF
d_call: NA
j_call: TRBJ2-7
v_call: TRBV6-1

cdr3_nt: TGTGCCAGCCGACAGGCGATCGCGGATCAGCCCCAGCATTTT
cdr3_aa: CASRQAIADQPQHF
d_call: NA
j_call: TRBJ1-5
v_call: TRBV27

cdr3_nt: TGTGCCAGCAGCACCGGACAGGCTGGGTATGGCTACACCTTC
cdr3_aa: CASSTGQAGYGYTF
d_call: TRBD1
j_call: TRBJ1-2
v_call: TRBV28

cdr3_nt: TGTGCCAGCAGTTTACAGGGCAATCAGCCCCAGCATTTT
cdr3_aa: CASSLQGNQPQHF
d_call: NA
j_call: TRBJ1-5
v_call: TRBV6-1

cdr3_nt: TGCAGCGTTGAAGGACCCCTCCATGGCGAGGGTCGGTATGGCTACACCTTC
cdr3_aa: CSVEGPLHGEGRYGYTF
d_call: NA
j_call: TRBJ1-2
v_call: TRBV29-1

cdr3_nt: TGTGCCAGCAGTGGGGGCGGGACTAGCGGGAGTATGAGGCACTTC
cdr3_aa: CASSGGGTSGSMRHF
d_call: TRBD2
j_call: TRBJ2-5
v_call: TRBV2

cdr3_nt: TGTGCCATTCGCCGGCTAGCGGACTCCTACGAGCAGTACTTC
cdr3_aa: CAIRRLADSYEQYF
d_call: NA
j_call: TRBJ2-7
v_call: TRBV21-1

cdr3_nt: TGTGCCAGTAGTATCGCCAGCGGGAGTTTGGATACGCAGTATTTT
cdr3_aa: CASSIASGSLDTQYF
d_call: TRBD2
j_call: TRBJ2-3
v_call: TRBV19

cdr3_nt: TGTGCCAGCAGCTTGGACAGGGGAACGTACAATGAGCAGTTCTTC
cdr3_aa: CASSLDRGTYNEQFF
d_call: TRBD1
j_call: TRBJ2-1
v_call: TRBV7-2

cdr3_nt: TGTGCCAGCAGTGAAGCGAGCGGGGGCTACAATGAGCAGTTCTTC
cdr3_aa: CASSEASGGYNEQFF
d_call: TRBD2
j_call: TRBJ2-1
v_call: TRBV2

cdr3_nt: TGTGCCAGCAGCTGGGACAGGGGGTCCTACAATGAGCAGTTCTTC
cdr3_aa: CASSWDRGSYNEQFF
d_call: TRBD1
j_call: TRBJ2-1
v_call: TRBV7-2

cdr3_nt: TGTGCCACCAGCAGAGATCGGGGGGCCCGGGACCTTAACTATGGCTACACCTTC
cdr3_aa: CATSRDRGARDLNYGYTF
d_call: NA
j_call: TRBJ1-2
v_call: TRBV15

cdr3_nt: TGTGCCAGCAAAAAAGGGAGTACAGATACGCAGTATTTT
cdr3_aa: CASKKGSTDTQYF
d_call: NA
j_call: TRBJ2-3
v_call: TRBV25-1

cdr3_nt: TGTGCCAGCAGTTTGGGCAGCTTCTATGGCTACACCTTC
cdr3_aa: CASSLGSFYGYTF
d_call: NA
j_call: TRBJ1-2
v_call: TRBV28

cdr3_nt: TGCAGCGTTGACGTCAGGGCCCAGTTCTTC
cdr3_aa: CSVDVRAQFF
d_call: NA
j_call: TRBJ2-1
v_call: TRBV29-1

cdr3_nt: TGTGCCAGCTCACCTTCGAGCGGGAGAACCGCAAGTGAGCAGTTCTTC
cdr3_aa: CASSPSSGRTASEQFF
d_call: TRBD2
j_call: TRBJ2-1
v_call: TRBV18

cdr3_nt: TGTGCCAGCACTCCTTGGCGCAATCAGCCCCAGCATTTT
cdr3_aa: CASTPWRNQPQHF
d_call: NA
j_call: TRBJ1-5
v_call: TRBV2